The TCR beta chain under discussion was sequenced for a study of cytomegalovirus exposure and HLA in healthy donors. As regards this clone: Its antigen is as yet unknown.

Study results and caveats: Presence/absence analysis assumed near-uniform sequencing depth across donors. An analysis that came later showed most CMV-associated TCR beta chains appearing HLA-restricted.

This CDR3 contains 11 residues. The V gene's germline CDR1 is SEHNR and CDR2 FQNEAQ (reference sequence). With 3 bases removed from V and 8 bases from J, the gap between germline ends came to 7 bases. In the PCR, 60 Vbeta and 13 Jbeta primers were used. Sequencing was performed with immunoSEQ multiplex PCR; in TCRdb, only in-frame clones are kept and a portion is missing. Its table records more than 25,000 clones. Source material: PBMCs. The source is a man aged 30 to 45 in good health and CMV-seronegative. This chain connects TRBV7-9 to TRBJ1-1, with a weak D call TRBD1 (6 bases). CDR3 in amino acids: CASSLTGEAFF. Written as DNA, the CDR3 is TGTGCCAGCAGCTTGACAGGAGAAGCTTTCTTT.